The clone carrying this T cell receptor (beta chain) was seen once. Antigen specificity is unknown. J lost 2 bases, V lost 8 bases, and 12 bases had no gene match. The germline V gene has CDR1 MDHEN and CDR2 SYDVKM. This CDR3 region has 16 residues. Here immunoSEQ multiplex PCR was the method, and the copy in TCRdb shows in-frame clones only, minus some. The profile shows around 90,000 clones, about 93% of them singletons. The record originates from a study of graft-versus-host responses after intestinal transplantation. The study's findings and limits: Some GvH clones were seen earlier in gut or blood, suggesting intestinal origin.

The source material was unstimulated CD8+ T cells sorted from spleen or lymph node cells, sampled before intestinal transplant. The sequence came from a human donor who received an intestinal transplant. This chain uses TRBV28 with TRBJ1-5, with 7 positions matching TRBD1. The CDR3 nucleotides are TGTGCCAGCGGGGCGACAGGGTTAGTAGGCAATCAGCCCCAGCATTTT. Translated, it gives CASGATGLVGNQPQHF.